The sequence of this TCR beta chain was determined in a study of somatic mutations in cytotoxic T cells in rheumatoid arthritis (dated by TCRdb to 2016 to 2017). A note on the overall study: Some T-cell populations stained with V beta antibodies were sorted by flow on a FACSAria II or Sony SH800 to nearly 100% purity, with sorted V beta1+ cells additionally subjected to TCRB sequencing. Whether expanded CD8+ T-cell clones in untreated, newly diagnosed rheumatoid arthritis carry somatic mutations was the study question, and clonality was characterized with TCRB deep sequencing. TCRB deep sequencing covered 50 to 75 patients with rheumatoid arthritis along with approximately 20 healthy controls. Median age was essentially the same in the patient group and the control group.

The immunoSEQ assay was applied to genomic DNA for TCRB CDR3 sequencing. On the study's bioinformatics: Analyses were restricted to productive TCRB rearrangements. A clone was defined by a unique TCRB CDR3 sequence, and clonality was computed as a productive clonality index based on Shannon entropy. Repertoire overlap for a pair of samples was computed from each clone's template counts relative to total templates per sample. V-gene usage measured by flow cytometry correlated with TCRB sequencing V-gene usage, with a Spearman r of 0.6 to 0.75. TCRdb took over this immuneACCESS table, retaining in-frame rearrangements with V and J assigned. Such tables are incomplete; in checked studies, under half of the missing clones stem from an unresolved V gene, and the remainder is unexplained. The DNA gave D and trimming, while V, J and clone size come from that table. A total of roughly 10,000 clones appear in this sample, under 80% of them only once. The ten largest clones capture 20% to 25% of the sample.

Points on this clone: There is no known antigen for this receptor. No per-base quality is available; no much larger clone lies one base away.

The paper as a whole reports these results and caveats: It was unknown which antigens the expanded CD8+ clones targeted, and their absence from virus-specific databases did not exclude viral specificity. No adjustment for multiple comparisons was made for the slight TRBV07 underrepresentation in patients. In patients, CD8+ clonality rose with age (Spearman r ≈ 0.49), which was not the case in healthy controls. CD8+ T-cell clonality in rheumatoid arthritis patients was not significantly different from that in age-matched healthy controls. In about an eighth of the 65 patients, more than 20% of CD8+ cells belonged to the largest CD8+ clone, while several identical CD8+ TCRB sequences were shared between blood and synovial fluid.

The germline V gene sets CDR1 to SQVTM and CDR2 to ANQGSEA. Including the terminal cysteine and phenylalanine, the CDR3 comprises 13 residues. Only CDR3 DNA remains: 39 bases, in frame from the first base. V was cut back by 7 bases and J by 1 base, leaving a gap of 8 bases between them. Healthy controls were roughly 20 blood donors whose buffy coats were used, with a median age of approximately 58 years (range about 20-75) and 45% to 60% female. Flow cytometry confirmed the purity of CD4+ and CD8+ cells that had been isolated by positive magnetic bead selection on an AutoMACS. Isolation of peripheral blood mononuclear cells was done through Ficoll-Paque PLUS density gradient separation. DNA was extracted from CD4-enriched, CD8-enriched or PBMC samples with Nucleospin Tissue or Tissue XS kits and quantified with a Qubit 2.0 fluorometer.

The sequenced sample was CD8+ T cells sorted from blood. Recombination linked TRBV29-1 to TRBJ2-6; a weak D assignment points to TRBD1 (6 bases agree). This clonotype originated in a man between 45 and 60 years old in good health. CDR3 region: CSGTDSGANVLTF. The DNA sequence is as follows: TGCAGCGGGACAGATTCTGGGGCCAACGTCCTGACTTTC.